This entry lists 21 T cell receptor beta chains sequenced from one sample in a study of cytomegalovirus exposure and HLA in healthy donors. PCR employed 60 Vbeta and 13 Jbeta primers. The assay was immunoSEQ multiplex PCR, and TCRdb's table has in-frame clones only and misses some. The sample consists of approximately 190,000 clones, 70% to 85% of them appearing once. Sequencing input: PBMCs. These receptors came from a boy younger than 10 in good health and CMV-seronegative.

The CDR3 here is CASSIRDTQYF. The CDR3 bases are TGTGCCAGTAGTATACGGGATACGCAGTATTTT. The chain combines TRBV19 with TRBJ2-3; D ambiguous. CDR3 length: 11 residues. Germline assignment: CDR1 LNHDA and CDR2 SQIVND (reference sequence). Deletions cut 2 bases from V and 6 bases from J, with 3 bases between.

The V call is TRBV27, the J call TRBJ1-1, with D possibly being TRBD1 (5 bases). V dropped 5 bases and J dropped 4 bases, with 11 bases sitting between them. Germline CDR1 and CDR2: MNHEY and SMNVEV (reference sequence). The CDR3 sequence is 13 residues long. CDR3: CASSPGGATEAFF. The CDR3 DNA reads TGTGCCAGCAGTCCAGGCGGGGCCACTGAAGCTTTCTTT.

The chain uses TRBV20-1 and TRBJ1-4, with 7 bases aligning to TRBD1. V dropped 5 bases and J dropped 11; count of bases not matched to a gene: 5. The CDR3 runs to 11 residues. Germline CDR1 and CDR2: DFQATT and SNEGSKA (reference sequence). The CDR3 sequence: CSAEEGAKLFF. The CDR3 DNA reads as TGCAGTGCTGAAGAGGGGGCGAAACTGTTTTTT.

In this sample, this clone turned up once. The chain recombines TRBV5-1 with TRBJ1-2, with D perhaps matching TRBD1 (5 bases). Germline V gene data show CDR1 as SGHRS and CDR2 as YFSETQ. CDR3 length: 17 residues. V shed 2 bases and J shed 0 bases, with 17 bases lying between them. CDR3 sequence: CASSFFPPGLANYGYTF. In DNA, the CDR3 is TGCGCCAGCAGCTTTTTCCCCCCAGGGTTAGCTAACTATGGCTACACCTTC.

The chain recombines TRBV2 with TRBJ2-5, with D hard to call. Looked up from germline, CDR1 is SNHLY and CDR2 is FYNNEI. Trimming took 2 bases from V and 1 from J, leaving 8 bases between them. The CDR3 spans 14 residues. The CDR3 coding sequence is TGTGCCAGCAGTGAACGGCGGAGCCAAGAGACCCAGTACTTC. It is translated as CASSERRSQETQYF.

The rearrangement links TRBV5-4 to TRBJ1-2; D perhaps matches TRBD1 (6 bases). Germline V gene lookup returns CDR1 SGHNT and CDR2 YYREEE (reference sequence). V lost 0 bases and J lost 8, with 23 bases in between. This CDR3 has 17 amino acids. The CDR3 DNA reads TGTGCCAGCAGCTTGGCAGATAACCAACAGGGTCTCGACGGCTACACCTTC. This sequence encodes CASSLADNQQGLDGYTF. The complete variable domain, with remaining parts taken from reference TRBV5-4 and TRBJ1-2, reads ETGVTQSPTHLIKTRGQQVTLRCSSQSGHNTVSWYQQALGQGPQFIFQYYREEENGRGNFPPRFSGLQFPNYSSELNVNALELDDSALYLCASSLADNQQGLDGYTFGSGTRLTVV.

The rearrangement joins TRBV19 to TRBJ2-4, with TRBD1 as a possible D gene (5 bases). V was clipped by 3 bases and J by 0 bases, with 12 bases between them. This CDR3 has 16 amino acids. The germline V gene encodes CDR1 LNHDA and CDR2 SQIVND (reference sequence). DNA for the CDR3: TGTGCCAGTAGTATGGGGCAGGCTATAGCCAAAAACATTCAGTACTTC. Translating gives CASSMGQAIAKNIQYF.

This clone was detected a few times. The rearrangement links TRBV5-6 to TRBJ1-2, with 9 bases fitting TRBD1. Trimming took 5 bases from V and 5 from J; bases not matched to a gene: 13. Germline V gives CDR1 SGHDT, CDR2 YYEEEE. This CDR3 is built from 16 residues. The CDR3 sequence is CASSGKGTDRGYGYTF. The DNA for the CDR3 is TGTGCCAGCAGTGGGAAAGGGACGGACAGGGGTTATGGCTACACCTTC.

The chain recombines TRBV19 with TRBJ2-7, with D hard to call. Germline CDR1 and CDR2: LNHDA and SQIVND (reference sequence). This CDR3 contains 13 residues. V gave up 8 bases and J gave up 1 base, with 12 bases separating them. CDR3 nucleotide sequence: TGTGCCAGTCAGAAGGAGATATCCTACGAGCAGTACTTC. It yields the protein CASQKEISYEQYF.

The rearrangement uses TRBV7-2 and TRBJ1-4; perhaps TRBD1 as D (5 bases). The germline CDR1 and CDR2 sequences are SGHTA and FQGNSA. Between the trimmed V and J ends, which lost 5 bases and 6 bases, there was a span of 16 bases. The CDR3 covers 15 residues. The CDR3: CASSPDSRSDEKLFF. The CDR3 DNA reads TGTGCCAGCAGCCCTGACAGTAGGTCTGATGAAAAACTGTTTTTT.

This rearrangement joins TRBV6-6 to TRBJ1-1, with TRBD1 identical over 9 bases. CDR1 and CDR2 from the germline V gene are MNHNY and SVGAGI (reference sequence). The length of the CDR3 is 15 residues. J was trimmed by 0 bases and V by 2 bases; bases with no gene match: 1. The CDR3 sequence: CASSYRDRVNTEAFF. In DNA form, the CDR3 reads TGTGCCAGCAGTTACCGGGACAGGGTGAACACTGAAGCTTTCTTT.

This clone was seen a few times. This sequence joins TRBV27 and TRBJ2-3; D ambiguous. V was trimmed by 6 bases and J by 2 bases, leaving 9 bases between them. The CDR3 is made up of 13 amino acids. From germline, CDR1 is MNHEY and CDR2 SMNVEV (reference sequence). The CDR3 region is CASRSSATDTQYF. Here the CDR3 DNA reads TGTGCCAGCAGGTCCAGCGCCACAGATACGCAGTATTTT.

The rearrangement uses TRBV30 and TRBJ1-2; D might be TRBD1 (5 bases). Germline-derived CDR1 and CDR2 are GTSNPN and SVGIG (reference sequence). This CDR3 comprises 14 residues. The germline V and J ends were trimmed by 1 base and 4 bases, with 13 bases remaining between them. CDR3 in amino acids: CAWSGEPQGYGYTF. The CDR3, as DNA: TGTGCCTGGAGTGGGGAACCCCAGGGCTATGGCTACACCTTC.

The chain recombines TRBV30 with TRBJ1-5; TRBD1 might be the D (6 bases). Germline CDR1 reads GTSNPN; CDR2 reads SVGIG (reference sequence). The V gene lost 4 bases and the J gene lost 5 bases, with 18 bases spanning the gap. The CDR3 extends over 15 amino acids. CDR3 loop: CAWTLGGQGHQPQHF. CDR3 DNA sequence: TGTGCCTGGACCCTAGGCGGCCAGGGGCATCAGCCCCAGCATTTT. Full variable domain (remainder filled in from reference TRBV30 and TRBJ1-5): SQTIHQWPATLVQPVGSPLSLECTVEGTSNPNLYWYRQAAGRGLQLLFYSVGIGQISSEVPQNLSASRPQDRQFILSSKKLLLSDSGFYLCAWTLGGQGHQPQHFGDGTRLSIL.

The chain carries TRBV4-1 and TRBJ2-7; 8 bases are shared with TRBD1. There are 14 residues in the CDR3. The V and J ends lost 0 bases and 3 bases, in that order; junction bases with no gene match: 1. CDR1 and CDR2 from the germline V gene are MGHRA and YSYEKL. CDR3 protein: CASSQEGQDYEQYF. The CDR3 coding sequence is TGCGCCAGCAGCCAAGAGGGACAGGACTACGAGCAGTACTTC.

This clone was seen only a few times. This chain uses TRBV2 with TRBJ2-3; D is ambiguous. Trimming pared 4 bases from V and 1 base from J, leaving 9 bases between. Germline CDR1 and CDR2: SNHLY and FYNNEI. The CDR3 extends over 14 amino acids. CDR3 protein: CASSVVMGTDTQYF. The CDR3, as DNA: TGTGCCAGCAGTGTAGTTATGGGCACAGATACGCAGTATTTT.

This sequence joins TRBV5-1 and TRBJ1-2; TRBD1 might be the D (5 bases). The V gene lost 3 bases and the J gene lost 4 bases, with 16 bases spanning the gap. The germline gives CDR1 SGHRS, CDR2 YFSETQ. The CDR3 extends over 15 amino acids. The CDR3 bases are TGCGCCAGCAGCTACTCCCGGGGGGAAGGCTATGGCTACACCTTC. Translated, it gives CASSYSRGEGYGYTF.

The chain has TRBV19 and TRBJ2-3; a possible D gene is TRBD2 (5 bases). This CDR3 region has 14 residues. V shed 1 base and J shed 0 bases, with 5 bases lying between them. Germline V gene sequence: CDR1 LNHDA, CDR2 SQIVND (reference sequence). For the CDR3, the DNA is TGTGCCAGTAGTATAGGAGGGAGCACAGATACGCAGTATTTT. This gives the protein CASSIGGSTDTQYF.

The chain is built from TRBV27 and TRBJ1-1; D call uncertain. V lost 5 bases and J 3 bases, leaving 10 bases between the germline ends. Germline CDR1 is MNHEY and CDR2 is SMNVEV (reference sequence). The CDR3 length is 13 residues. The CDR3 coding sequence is TGTGCCAGCAGTCTAATTTCTGACACTGAAGCTTTCTTT. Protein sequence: CASSLISDTEAFF.

CDR3 sequence: CASSSWTGGARETQYF. In nucleotides, the CDR3 is TGTGCCAGCAGTTCTTGGACAGGGGGCGCAAGAGAGACCCAGTACTTC. The chain joins TRBV6-5 to TRBJ2-5; 11 nucleotides match TRBD1. CDR3 length: 16 residues. The germline gives CDR1 MNHEY, CDR2 SVGAGI. The V and J ends lost 4 bases and 4 bases, in that order; junction bases with no gene match: 8.

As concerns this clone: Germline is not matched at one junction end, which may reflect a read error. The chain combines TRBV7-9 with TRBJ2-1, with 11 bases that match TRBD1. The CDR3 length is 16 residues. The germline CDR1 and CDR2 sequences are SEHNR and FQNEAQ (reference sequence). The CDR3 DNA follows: TGTTCCAGCAGCTCGAGCGGGACAGGGGGTAGGGATGAGCAGTTCTTC. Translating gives CSSSSSGTGGRDEQFF.